This TCR beta chain was sequenced for a study of blood T cell repertoires in COVID-19. Study-wide context: Samples taken during acute and convalescent COVID-19 were collected in the United States, Italy and Spain. In each case, the material was cDNA or gDNA derived from T cells, B-cell-depleted T cells, or PBMCs.

The authors' processing: How many nucleated cells were present was estimated from reference gene primer amplification. The assay was immunoSEQ multiplex PCR, and TCRdb's table has in-frame clones only and misses some. That table is the source of V, J and clone size, and D and trimming were worked out from the DNA. Of 170,000 or so clones listed, approximately 86% are singletons. Germline V gene data show CDR1 as SGHDT and CDR2 as YYEEEE. V lost 4 bases, J lost 2 bases, and 10 bases stayed unmatched. This CDR3 is 17 amino acids long. The source is a man between 35 and 55 years old with active or convalescent COVID-19. The sample consisted of peripheral blood. The chain uses TRBV5-6 and TRBJ2-3, with 10 bases identical to TRBD1. The CDR3 nucleotides are TGTGCCAGCAGCGGACGACAGGGGGCGAGCCTCACAGATACGCAGTATTTT. Protein product: CASSGRQGASLTDTQYF.